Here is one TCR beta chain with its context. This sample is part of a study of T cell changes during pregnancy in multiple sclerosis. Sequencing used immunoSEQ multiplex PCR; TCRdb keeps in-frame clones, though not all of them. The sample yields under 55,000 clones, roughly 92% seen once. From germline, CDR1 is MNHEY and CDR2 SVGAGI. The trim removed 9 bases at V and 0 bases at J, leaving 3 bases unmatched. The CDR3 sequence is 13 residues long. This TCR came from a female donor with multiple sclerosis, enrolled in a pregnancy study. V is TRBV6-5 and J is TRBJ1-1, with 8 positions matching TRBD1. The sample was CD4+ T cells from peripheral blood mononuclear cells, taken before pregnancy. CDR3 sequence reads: CASWDRLNTEAFF. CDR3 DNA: TGTGCCAGTTGGGACAGGTTGAACACTGAAGCTTTCTTT.